This T cell receptor (beta chain) was identified during a study of breast tumors, draining lymph nodes, adjacent tissues (dated by TCRdb to about 2016). For context, the study as a whole: The study compared TCR beta repertoires across tumor, adjacent nontumor tissue and axillary lymph nodes from breast cancer patients. The study aimed to assess the relationships and possible T-cell exchange between tumor, surrounding tissue and draining lymph node repertoires in human breast cancer.

The axillary draining lymph nodes of breast cancer patients were the source of the lymph node samples. Points the paper makes about the study in general: T-cell repertoire diversity in tumors was found to be lower than in lymph nodes but higher than in nontumor tissue, and preferential V and J gene usage was observed. Rather than being directly demonstrated, the conclusion that tumor T cells originate in lymph nodes was presented as consistent with a hypothesis. Tumor and nontumor tissue repertoires were significantly more similar in luminal-like than in basal-like breast cancer. The data were judged consistent with most tumor T cells deriving from the lymph node and then expanding within tumor tissue.

Data came from an Illumina HiSeq 2000. TCR beta chain libraries were generated by multiplex PCR amplification. High-throughput sequencing was used to analyze the amplified TCR beta chain products. TCRdb handled the public reads itself, with Q25 trimming in fastp and clone calling in MiXCR, and kept productive beta chains. Here each entry gathers all rows of one CDR3 protein and keeps the most common genes and DNA. Here the sample has 150,000 to 200,000 distinct CDR3 sequences; 30% to 35% occur a single time. Clones ranked in the top ten supply about 3.9% of the sample. This clonotype occurred a few times. Its antigen is not yet known. Per-base qualities were not stored, and no clone one base away is much larger. At the junction V is shortened by 4 bases and J by 0 bases; bases outside the gene matches: 8. CDR3 length: 16 amino acids, cysteine to phenylalanine. The retained sequence is limited to the CDR3, 48 bases, with the frame set at the first base.

The chain employs TRBV12-3 or TRBV12-4 and TRBJ1-1, with 7 bases matching TRBD1. Sequencing was carried out using axillary lymph node tissue. The TCR originated in a female donor with breast cancer. Some clones in this sample may be carry-over from other donors' samples. CDR3 protein: CASSSYRGQVNTEAFF. The sequenced DNA is TGTGCCAGCAGTTCTTATAGGGGGCAGGTGAACACTGAAGCTTTCTTT.